This entry is about one T cell receptor beta chain. Its antigen is unidentified. The source of the sample is a study of PD-1 blockade in classical Hodgkin lymphoma. Overall study results and limits: Prior therapy or disease activity may underlie the repertoire differences, whose causes remain undefined.

Libraries were prepared by immunoSEQ multiplex PCR; TCRdb keeps only in-frame clonotypes and omits some of them. The table lists approximately 3,000 clones, approximately 74% of them singletons. The CDR3 totals 13 residues. Trimming took 1 base from V and 8 from J, leaving 11 bases between them. CDR1 is SNHLY and CDR2 is FYNNEI in the germline V gene. Brentuximab vedotin exposure varied among the patients, all of whom had relapsed after autologous stem cell transplantation. Through magnetic negative selection, CD8+ T cells were separated from PBMCs that had been thawed. This sample comprised CD8+ T cells from blood, obtained at baseline. The rearrangement uses TRBV2 and TRBJ1-2; perhaps TRBD1 as D (5 bases). This sequence originates from a human donor with classical Hodgkin lymphoma. The CDR3 region has the DNA TGTGCCAGCAGTGAAGACCCGCGGGACGGCTACACCTTC. It encodes CASSEDPRDGYTF.